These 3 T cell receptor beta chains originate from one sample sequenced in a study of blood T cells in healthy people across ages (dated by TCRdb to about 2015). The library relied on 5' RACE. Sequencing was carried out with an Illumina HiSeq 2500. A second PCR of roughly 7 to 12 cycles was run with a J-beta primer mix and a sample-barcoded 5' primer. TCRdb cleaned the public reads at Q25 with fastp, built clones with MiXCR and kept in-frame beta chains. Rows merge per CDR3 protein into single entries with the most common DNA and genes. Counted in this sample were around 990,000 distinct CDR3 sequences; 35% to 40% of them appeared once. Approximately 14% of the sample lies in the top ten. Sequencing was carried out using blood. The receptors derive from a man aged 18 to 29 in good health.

CDR3 in DNA: TGCAGTGCTAGAGATCATATGGGGCTGCGTATGAACACTGAAGCTTTCTTT. It encodes CSARDHMGLRMNTEAFF. The chain links TRBV20-1 to TRBJ1-1, with D perhaps matching TRBD1 (5 bases). Germline lookup yields CDR1 DFQATT and CDR2 SNEGSKA (reference sequence). The CDR3 extends over 17 amino acids. Trimming took off 0 bases at V and 0 bases at J, with 17 bases between the two ends.

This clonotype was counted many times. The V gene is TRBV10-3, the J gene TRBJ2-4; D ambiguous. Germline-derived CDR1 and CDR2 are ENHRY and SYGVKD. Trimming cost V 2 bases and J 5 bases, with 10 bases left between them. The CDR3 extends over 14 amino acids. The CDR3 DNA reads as TGTGCCATCAGTGAGGTGGTCGGGCAAAACATTCAGTACTTC. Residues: CAISEVVGQNIQYF.

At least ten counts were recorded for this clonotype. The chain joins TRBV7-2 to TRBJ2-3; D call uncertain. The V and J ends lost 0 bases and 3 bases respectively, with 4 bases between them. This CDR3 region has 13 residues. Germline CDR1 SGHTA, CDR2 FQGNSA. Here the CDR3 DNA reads TGTGCCAGCAGCTTAGCGACTACAGATACGCAGTATTTT. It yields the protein CASSLATTDTQYF.